These 21 T cell receptor beta chains were all obtained from the same sample, sequenced in a study of CD8 T cells in Susac syndrome. The RNA, about 0.45 to 1 ug, was put through reverse transcription using random hexamers. TCRdb ran MiXCR on the immunoSEQ multiplex PCR reads and lists one entry per CDR3 protein. The table lists 130,000 or so distinct CDR3 sequences, around 95% of them singletons. The sequenced sample was CD4+ T cells from PBMCs. Every receptor here comes from a human donor with multiple sclerosis.

V gene TRBV28 combines with J gene TRBJ2-4; 12 bases align to TRBD2. The trim removed 6 bases at V and 0 bases at J, leaving 9 bases unmatched. Germline CDR1 reads MDHEN; CDR2 reads SYDVKM. This CDR3 has 18 residues. CDR3 nucleotides: TGTGCCAGCAGGGCTAGCGGGGGGGCGGGTGTAGCCAAAAACATTCAGTACTTC. This translates into CASRASGGAGVAKNIQYF. The full variable domain, rest sourced from reference TRBV28 and TRBJ2-4, is DVKVTQSSRYLVKRTGEKVFLECVQDMDHENMFWYRQDPGLGLRLIYFSYDVKMKEKGDIPEGYSVSREKKERFSLILESASTNQTSMYLCASRASGGAGVAKNIQYFGAGTRLSVL.

This chain uses TRBV3-1 with TRBJ2-2; 12 bases are shared with TRBD1. CDR1 and CDR2 (germline): LGHDT, YNNKEL (reference sequence). After removal of 4 bases from V and 4 bases from J, the junction contained 4 bases not matched to a gene. The CDR3 covers 16 residues. DNA of the CDR3: TGTGCCAGCAGCCCCCGGGACAGGGGGCGCACCGGGGAGCTGTTTTTT. Translating gives CASSPRDRGRTGELFF.

V gene TRBV5-4 combines with J gene TRBJ1-6; 7 bases are a match to TRBD1. CDR1 and CDR2 from the germline V gene are SGHNT and YYREEE (reference sequence). J lost 5 bases, V lost 5 bases, and 4 bases had no gene match. The CDR3 contains 14 residues. The CDR3 here is CASSSGQDNSPLHF. CDR3 bases: TGTGCCAGCAGTTCCGGACAGGATAATTCACCCCTCCACTTT.

This chain joins TRBV7-2 and TRBJ1-1; D might be TRBD1 (6 bases). V was trimmed by 1 base and J by 5 bases, leaving 14 bases between them. CDR3 length equals 15 residues. Germline lookup yields CDR1 SGHTA and CDR2 FQGNSA. CDR3 amino acids: CASSLGSGRGTEAFF. CDR3 bases: TGTGCCAGCAGCTTAGGCTCTGGGAGGGGGACTGAAGCTTTCTTT.

V and J are TRBV30 and TRBJ2-7, with 7 bases lining up with TRBD2. Germline CDR1 and CDR2: GTSNPN and SVGIG (reference sequence). CDR3 length: 10 amino acids. The CDR3 DNA is TGTGCATCGGGGGGCTACGAGCAGTACTTC. It yields the protein CASGGYEQYF. Full variable domain (rest looked up from reference TRBV30 and TRBJ2-7): SQTIHQWPATLVQPVGSPLSLECTVEGTSNPNLYWYRQAAGRGLQLLFYSVGIGQISSEVPQNLSASRPQDRQFILSSKKLLLSDSGFYLCASGGYEQYFGPGTRLTVT.

The V call is TRBV30, the J call TRBJ1-2; D is unclear. The V gene lost 1 base and the J gene lost 5 bases, with 8 bases spanning the gap. Germline CDR1 and CDR2: GTSNPN and SVGIG (reference sequence). CDR3 length: 12 amino acids. The CDR3 DNA follows: TGTGCCTGGAGTGCACACCTTTATGGCTACACCTTC. Its translation: CAWSAHLYGYTF.

Only one count was recorded for this clonotype. This chain connects TRBV5-1 to TRBJ2-7; D gene unclear. V was trimmed by 3 bases and J by 5 bases, leaving 15 bases between them. Germline V lookup: CDR1 SGHRS, CDR2 YFSETQ. CDR3 length equals 14 residues. The CDR3: CASSSLPEVHEQYF. DNA of the CDR3: TGCGCCAGCAGCTCATTACCAGAGGTCCACGAGCAGTACTTC. Using reference TRBV5-1 and TRBJ2-7 for the parts outside the CDR3, the full variable domain is KAGVTQTPRYLIKTRGQQVTLSCSPISGHRSVSWYQQTPGQGLQFLFEYFSETQRNKGNFPGRFSGRQFSNSRSEMNVSTLELGDSALYLCASSSLPEVHEQYFGPGTRLTVT.

V gene TRBV28 combines with J gene TRBJ2-3, with D possibly being TRBD1 (6 bases). CDR3 length: 16 amino acids. The ends were cut back, 5 bases at V and 2 bases at J, with 17 bases in the middle. The germline V gene encodes CDR1 MDHEN and CDR2 SYDVKM. The CDR3 loop reads CASSEYRTAFTDTQYF. The CDR3 region has the DNA TGTGCCAGCAGTGAATACCGGACAGCTTTCACAGATACGCAGTATTTT.

This sequence joins TRBV18 and TRBJ2-7; D not certain. V shed 3 bases and J shed 1 base, with 7 bases lying between them. CDR1 is KGHSH, CDR2 LQKENI, per germline. This CDR3 has 13 amino acids. The CDR3 region has the DNA TGTGCCAGCTCACCTGCCTTTTCCTACGAGCAGTACTTC. Translation gives CASSPAFSYEQYF. The full variable domain, with the rest looked up from reference TRBV18 and TRBJ2-7, is NAGVMQNPRHLVRRRGQEARLRCSPMKGHSHVYWYRQLPEEGLKFMVYLQKENIIDESGMPKERFSAEFPKEGPSILRIQQVVRGDSAAYFCASSPAFSYEQYFGPGTRLTVT.

The chain recombines TRBV29-1 with TRBJ2-2, with unresolved D. CDR1 is SQVTM, CDR2 ANQGSEA, per germline. The CDR3 is 13 amino acids. V lost 1 base and J 6 bases, leaving 9 bases between the germline ends. The CDR3 spells CSVEVTGAGELFF. The DNA for the CDR3 is TGCAGCGTTGAAGTAACTGGGGCCGGGGAGCTGTTTTTT.

The rearrangement uses TRBV29-1 and TRBJ1-2; D remains ambiguous. Trimming removed 6 bases at V and 4 bases at J, with 21 bases between. This CDR3 region has 15 residues. Germline values: CDR1 SQVTM, CDR2 ANQGSEA. CDR3 amino acids: CSVSDSGQSLYGYTF. The DNA of the CDR3 is TGCAGCGTGTCTGATTCCGGCCAATCTCTCTATGGCTACACCTTC.

The rearrangement links TRBV29-1 to TRBJ2-5; possibly TRBD1 or TRBD2 for D (6 bases each). Germline V gene data show CDR1 as SQVTM and CDR2 as ANQGSEA. The CDR3 runs 12 residues. V lost 7 bases and J 4 bases, leaving 13 bases between the germline ends. The CDR3 bases are TGCAGCGCCCGGAAGGGGGGAGAGACCCAGTACTTC. Translated: CSARKGGETQYF.

The V call is TRBV5-6, the J call TRBJ1-5; 10 bases fit TRBD1. CDR3 length: 16 residues. After removal of 4 bases from V and 3 bases from J, the junction contained 7 bases not matched to a gene. In germline, CDR1 is SGHDT, CDR2 YYEEEE. The CDR3 nucleotides are TGTGCCAGCAGCCCATCGGGACAGGGGATCAATCAGCCCCAGCATTTT. Translating it yields CASSPSGQGINQPQHF.

The rearrangement uses TRBV5-1 and TRBJ1-2, with TRBD1 identical over 7 bases. V was clipped by 4 bases and J by 4 bases; unmatched bases: 10. The CDR3 covers 15 residues. CDR1 and CDR2 from the germline V gene are SGHRS and YFSETQ. As DNA, the CDR3 is TGCGCCAGCAGCCCGGGACAGTTGAAGGGCTATGGCTACACCTTC. Translated: CASSPGQLKGYGYTF.

The rearrangement joins TRBV27 to TRBJ2-3, with TRBD2 matching over 7 bases. The CDR3 spans 13 residues. CDR1 MNHEY and CDR2 SMNVEV come from the germline V gene (reference sequence). V was pared by 5 bases and J by 8 bases, with 7 bases of the junction left unmatched. CDR3: CASSQREGFTQYF. CDR3 DNA: TGTGCCAGCAGTCAAAGGGAGGGATTTACGCAGTATTTT.

V and J are TRBV2 and TRBJ2-5; possibly TRBD2 for D (6 bases). The V gene's germline CDR1 is SNHLY and CDR2 FYNNEI. The CDR3 runs 12 residues. With 7 bases removed from V and 4 bases from J, the gap between germline ends came to 10 bases. This CDR3 is CASNFGGETQYF. The CDR3 DNA reads TGTGCCAGCAACTTCGGGGGAGAGACCCAGTACTTC.

The chain recombines TRBV7-2 with TRBJ1-4; TRBD1 aligns across 7 bases. Germline CDR1 SGHTA, CDR2 FQGNSA. The junction had 1 base not matched to a gene; V was cut back by 2 bases and J by 4 bases. The CDR3 contains 14 residues. CDR3 sequence: CASSLQGVNEKLFF. CDR3 coding DNA: TGTGCCAGCAGCTTACAGGGGGTTAATGAAAAACTGTTTTTT.

The chain employs TRBV18 and TRBJ1-5; 9 bases fit TRBD1. V gave up 3 bases and J gave up 6 bases; unmatched junction bases: 3. The CDR3 extends over 14 amino acids. The germline CDR1 and CDR2 sequences are KGHSH and LQKENI. The CDR3 DNA is TGTGCCAGCTCACCGGACAGGGGTGCTCAGCCCCAGCATTTT. Its protein product is CASSPDRGAQPQHF.

V is TRBV20-1 and J is TRBJ2-5, with 9 bases identical to TRBD2. Germline V gene data show CDR1 as DFQATT and CDR2 as SNEGSKA (reference sequence). This CDR3 comprises 15 residues. After removal of 3 bases from V and 0 bases from J, the junction contained 5 bases not matched to a gene. In nucleotides, the CDR3 is TGCAGTGCTAGGTCGATAGCGGGAGACCAAGAGACCCAGTACTTC. As protein: CSARSIAGDQETQYF.

This clonotype was picked up one time. The chain uses TRBV18 and TRBJ2-2, with D tentatively TRBD1 (6 bases). Per the germline V gene, CDR1 is KGHSH and CDR2 is LQKENI. V was pared by 6 bases and J by 4 bases, with 21 bases between. The CDR3 loop spans 17 amino acids. The CDR3 DNA follows: TGTGCCAGCTCGCGTACCGGGACAAGCCCGAGCACCGGGGAGCTGTTTTTT. It yields the protein CASSRTGTSPSTGELFF.

This clonotype was picked up one time. The V and J genes are TRBV29-1 and TRBJ2-7; maybe TRBD1 (5 bases). Germline V gives CDR1 SQVTM, CDR2 ANQGSEA. V lost 6 bases to trimming and J lost 1 base, with 7 bases between them. This CDR3 has 11 amino acids. The CDR3 bases are TGCAGCGTACAGGTTTCCTACGAGCAGTACTTC. Amino acid sequence: CSVQVSYEQYF.